These T cell receptor beta chains were read from a single sample in a study of response to subunit inactivated influenza vaccine. TCRdb reprocessed the RT-PCR reads via MiXCR and lists one record per CDR3 protein. This table holds 600,000 to 700,000 distinct CDR3 sequences, approximately 15% found once. Sequencing was performed on PBMCs from blood, taken 14 to 15 days before vaccination. The receptors here all came from a man aged 45-65 years who received an inactivated influenza vaccine. Each CDR3 is given with its conserved first and last residue. D genes are given only for firm matches. Rows give clone size only sometimes, using once, few, many, or a class for an expanded clone.

size	D	V	length	J	CDR3	DNA
-	-	TRBV24-1	14	TRBJ2-2	CATSRKTNTGELFF	TGTGCCACCAGCAGGAAGACGAACACCGGGGAGCTGTTTTTT
-	-	TRBV6-5	15	TRBJ2-4	CASSYSTQGKNIQYF	TGTGCCAGCAGTTACTCGACCCAGGGCAAAAACATTCAGTACTTC
few	-	TRBV27	14	TRBJ2-1	CASSPHYTSLEQFF	TGTGCCAGCAGTCCCCACTATACTAGTCTTGAGCAGTTCTTC
few	TRBD1	TRBV7-9	14	TRBJ1-2	CASSLDRGADGYTF	TGTGCCAGCAGCCTAGACAGGGGAGCGGATGGCTACACCTTC
many	-	TRBV18	13	TRBJ1-1	CASSPQGGTEAFF	TGTGCCAGCTCACCCCAGGGTGGCACTGAAGCTTTCTTT
many	-	TRBV5-1	14	TRBJ1-2	CASSLSERNYGYTF	TGCGCCAGCAGCTTGTCCGAAAGGAACTATGGCTACACCTTC
many	TRBD2	TRBV9	13	TRBJ2-1	CASSATSRNEQFF	TGTGCCAGCAGCGCGACTAGCCGCAATGAGCAGTTCTTC
few	TRBD1	TRBV7-9	14	TRBJ2-5	CASSLIRGQVTQYF	TGTGCCAGCAGCTTAATCAGGGGGCAGGTGACCCAGTACTTC
few	-	TRBV20-1	14	TRBJ2-4	CSARTPAAKNIQYF	TGCAGTGCTAGAACTCCGGCCGCCAAAAACATTCAGTACTTC
-	-	TRBV20-1	15	TRBJ2-3	CSAATLAEYTDTQYF	TGCAGTGCTGCCACCTTAGCGGAGTACACAGATACGCAGTATTTT
few	-	TRBV24-1	13	TRBJ2-7	CATSEVEGYEQYF	TGTGCCACCAGTGAGGTCGAGGGGTACGAGCAGTACTTC
few	-	TRBV19	14	TRBJ2-7	CASSYVGVSYEQYF	TGTGCCAGTAGCTACGTCGGTGTCTCCTACGAGCAGTACTTC
-	-	TRBV25-1	11	TRBJ2-7	CASSAGNEQYF	TGTGCCAGCAGTGCGGGGAACGAGCAGTACTTC
many	TRBD2	TRBV7-9	15	TRBJ2-2	CASSQGLAGAGELFF	TGTGCCAGCAGCCAGGGACTAGCGGGAGCCGGGGAGCTGTTTTTT
-	TRBD1	TRBV20-1	12	TRBJ2-7	CSGTGGTFEQYF	TGCAGTGGGACAGGGGGAACTTTCGAGCAGTACTTC
few	-	TRBV2	14	TRBJ1-1	CASRAPEWNTEAFF	TGTGCCAGCAGGGCCCCTGAATGGAACACTGAAGCTTTCTTT
-	-	TRBV4-3	14	TRBJ2-7	CASSQVSMGYEQYF	TGCGCCAGCAGCCAAGTCAGCATGGGCTACGAGCAGTACTTC
-	TRBD2	TRBV9	15	TRBJ2-5	CASSASGGAQETQYF	TGTGCCAGCAGCGCTAGCGGGGGGGCGCAAGAGACCCAGTACTTC
few	-	TRBV15	15	TRBJ2-4	CATSRDRQKGDIQYF	TGTGCCACCAGCAGAGATAGGCAAAAGGGGGACATTCAGTACTTC
few	TRBD1	TRBV6-1	15	TRBJ1-4	CASRTRDRGHEKLFF	TGTGCCAGCAGAACAAGGGACAGGGGACATGAAAAACTGTTTTTT
-	-	TRBV5-1	14	TRBJ2-5	CASRPFSGEETQYF	TGCGCCAGCAGACCGTTTTCGGGGGAAGAGACCCAGTACTTC
-	-	TRBV30	12	TRBJ2-1	CAKEVRNNEQFF	TGTGCCAAAGAGGTCAGGAACAATGAGCAGTTCTTC
-	-	TRBV25-1	12	TRBJ2-7	CASSDRYYEQYF	TGTGCCAGCAGCGACAGATACTACGAGCAGTACTTC